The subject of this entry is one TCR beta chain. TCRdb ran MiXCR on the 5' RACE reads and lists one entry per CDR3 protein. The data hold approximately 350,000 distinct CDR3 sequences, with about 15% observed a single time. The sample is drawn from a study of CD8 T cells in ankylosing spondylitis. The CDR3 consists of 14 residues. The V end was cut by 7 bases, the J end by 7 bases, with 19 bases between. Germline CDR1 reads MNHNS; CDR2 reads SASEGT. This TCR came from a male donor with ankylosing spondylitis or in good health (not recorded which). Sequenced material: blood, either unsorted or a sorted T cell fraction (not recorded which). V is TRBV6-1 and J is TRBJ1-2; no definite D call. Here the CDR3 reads CASNDRSLASGYTF. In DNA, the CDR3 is TGTGCCAGCAATGACCGATCCCTCGCCAGTGGCTACACCTTC.